The clone carrying this T cell receptor (beta chain) has a count of ten or more. Its target is unknown. Amplifying from RNA transcripts, the study obtained TCR beta CDR3 regions. First-round RT-PCR employed HTBI primers, with a second-round multiplex PCR after it. TCRdb analysed the multiplex PCR reads with MiXCR anew, one entry per CDR3 protein. The sample records about 400,000 distinct CDR3 sequences, about 18% being singletons. In donors with ophthalmopathy, activity was moderate-to-severe, with CAS ≥3, NOSPECS ≥4 and duration under 3 months. The PBMCs were taken from over 9.5 ml of fresh peripheral blood. Between the trimmed V and J ends, which lost 4 bases and 0 bases, there was a span of 7 bases. This CDR3 region has 14 residues. CDR1 is KGHSH and CDR2 is LQKENI in the germline V gene. This sample is part of a study of Graves' ophthalmopathy and Graves' hyperthyroidism. General study results and limits: A classifier, a 13-signature model, separated ophthalmopathy from stable hyperthyroidism with approximately 88% sensitivity and 75% to 82% specificity. Most expanded clonotypes in thyroid above 0.001 frequency also showed up in blood.

The origin of this receptor is a woman between 18 and 29 years old with Graves' ophthalmopathy. The source material was peripheral blood. The V and J genes are TRBV18 and TRBJ1-5; D not certain. The CDR3 reads CASSQADSNQPQHF. In DNA, the CDR3 is TGTGCCAGCTCACAAGCAGATAGCAATCAGCCCCAGCATTTT.